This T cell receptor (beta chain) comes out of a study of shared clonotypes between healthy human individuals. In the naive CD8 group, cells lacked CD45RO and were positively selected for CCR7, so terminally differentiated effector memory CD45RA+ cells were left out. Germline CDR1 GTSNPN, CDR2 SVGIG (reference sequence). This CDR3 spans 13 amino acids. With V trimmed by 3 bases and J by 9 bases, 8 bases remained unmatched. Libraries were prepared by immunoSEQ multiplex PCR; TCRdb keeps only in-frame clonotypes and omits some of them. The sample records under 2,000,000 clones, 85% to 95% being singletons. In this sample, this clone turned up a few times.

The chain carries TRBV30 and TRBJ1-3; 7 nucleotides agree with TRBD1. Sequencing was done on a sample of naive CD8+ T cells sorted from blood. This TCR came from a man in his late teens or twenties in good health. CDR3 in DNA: TGTGCCTGGAGCGAAGGGACAGCGGGCACCATATATTTT. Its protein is CAWSEGTAGTIYF.